This TCR beta chain was found in a study of shared clonotypes between healthy human individuals. CD45RO-negative cells were positively selected for CCR7, leaving out terminally differentiated effector memory CD45RA+ cells. Assay used: immunoSEQ multiplex PCR; TCRdb lists only in-frame clones, some missing. The repertoire holds hundreds of thousands of clones, with about 98% as singletons. V lost 1 base to trimming and J lost 6 bases; unmatched junction nucleotides: 2. The CDR3 sequence is 14 residues long. Germline-derived CDR1 and CDR2 are SGHKS and YYEKEE (reference sequence). The sample holds one count of this clone.

The sample was naive CD8+ T cells sorted from blood. This sequence was found in a man between 25 and 39 years old in good health. The chain uses TRBV5-5 and TRBJ1-5, with 9 bases aligning to TRBD1. The CDR3 reads CASSLYRGLQPQHF. In nucleotides, the CDR3 is TGTGCCAGCAGCTTGTACAGGGGGCTTCAGCCCCAGCATTTT. The entire variable domain, with the rest obtained from reference TRBV5-5 and TRBJ1-5, is as follows: DAGVTQSPTHLIKTRGQQVTLRCSPISGHKSVSWYQQVLGQGPQFIFQYYEKEERGRGNFPDRFSARQFPNYSSELNVNALLLGDSALYLCASSLYRGLQPQHFGDGTRLSIL.